The 13 T cell receptor beta chains presented below share a single source sample, sequenced in a study of blood T cell repertoires in COVID-19. Profiling relied on immunoSEQ multiplex PCR, and the TCRdb table lists in-frame clones only, not all of them. This table has about 68,000 clones, about 80% appearing once. Sample: peripheral blood. Receptor source: a man aged 80 or over with acute or convalescent COVID-19.

CDR3 coding DNA: TGTGCCAGTAGTGGCCCACCGACAGGGTGGTCGAACACTGAAGCTTTCTTT. Amino acids: CASSGPPTGWSNTEAFF. V gene TRBV19 combines with J gene TRBJ1-1, with 7 bases aligning to TRBD1. This CDR3 has 17 amino acids. In germline, CDR1 is LNHDA, CDR2 SQIVND (reference sequence). The trim removed 5 bases at V and 1 base at J, leaving 13 bases unmatched.

V gene TRBV5-5 combines with J gene TRBJ2-1; D is undetermined. This CDR3 has 17 residues. Germline values: CDR1 SGHKS, CDR2 YYEKEE (reference sequence). V lost 2 bases and J 5 bases, leaving 20 bases between the germline ends. DNA for the CDR3: TGTGCCAGCAGCTTCCAACTAACGGTTTTACTAAACAATGAGCAGTTCTTC. This gives the protein CASSFQLTVLLNNEQFF.

V gene TRBV19 combines with J gene TRBJ2-1, with 10 bases fitting TRBD1. The V gene's germline CDR1 is LNHDA and CDR2 SQIVND (reference sequence). This CDR3 comprises 16 residues. V lost 9 bases and J lost 7; bases outside the gene matches: 15. In DNA form, the CDR3 reads TGTGCCAGCATCCCGGCCGGGACAGGGGATTTGAATGAGCAGTTCTTC. The encoded protein is CASIPAGTGDLNEQFF. The full variable domain, completed using reference TRBV19 and TRBJ2-1, is DGGITQSPKYLFRKEGQNVTLSCEQNLNHDAMYWYRQDPGQGLRLIYYSQIVNDFQKGDIAEGYSVSREKKESFPLTVTSAQKNPTAFYLCASIPAGTGDLNEQFFGPGTRLTVL.

On this clone itself: This may stem from a read error, because a much larger clone lies one nucleotide away. This sample includes further DNA sequences coding for the same CDR3. DNA for the CDR3: TGTGCCAGCAGCTTAGCTAGTGGAGTTTACAATGAGCAGTTCTTC. It specifies CASSLASGVYNEQFF. J is TRBJ2-1 and V is TRBV7-9; D remains unclear. V dropped 0 bases and J dropped 4 bases, with 10 bases sitting between them. CDR1 is SEHNR, CDR2 FQNEAQ, per germline (reference sequence). The CDR3 contains 15 residues.

The V call is TRBV18, the J call TRBJ2-1; 7 bases fit TRBD1. Germline CDR1 is KGHSH and CDR2 is LQKENI. V lost 0 bases, J lost 0 bases, and 5 bases stayed unmatched. CDR3 length: 17 residues. In DNA, the CDR3 is TGTGCCAGCTCACCACCGTCGGGACAGAGCTCCTACAATGAGCAGTTCTTC. It codes for CASSPPSGQSSYNEQFF. Looking up the rest from reference TRBV18 and TRBJ2-1 gives the full variable domain: NAGVMQNPRHLVRRRGQEARLRCSPMKGHSHVYWYRQLPEEGLKFMVYLQKENIIDESGMPKERFSAEFPKEGPSILRIQQVVRGDSAAYFCASSPPSGQSSYNEQFFGPGTRLTVL.

The rearrangement uses TRBV7-2 and TRBJ2-5; TRBD2 is a possible D gene (5 bases). Between the trimmed V and J ends, which lost 1 base and 5 bases, there was a span of 11 bases. From germline, CDR1 is SGHTA and CDR2 FQGNSA. The CDR3 is made up of 14 amino acids. CDR3 loop: CASSLGSRAETQYF. The CDR3 nucleotides are TGTGCCAGCAGCTTAGGCTCGCGGGCTGAGACCCAGTACTTC. Looking up the rest from reference TRBV7-2 and TRBJ2-5 gives the full variable domain: GAGVSQSPSNKVTEKGKDVELRCDPISGHTALYWYRQSLGQGLEFLIYFQGNSAPDKSGLPSDRFSAERTGGSVSTLTIQRTQQEDSAVYLCASSLGSRAETQYFGPGTRLLVL.

The chain has TRBV24-1 and TRBJ1-2; a weak D match, TRBD1 (6 bases). The CDR3 extends over 13 amino acids. V dropped 7 bases and J dropped 0 bases, with 8 bases sitting between them. CDR1 and CDR2 (germline): KGHDR, SFDVKD. CDR3 sequence: CATSRTANYGYTF. The CDR3 DNA follows: TGTGCCACCAGCAGGACAGCTAACTATGGCTACACCTTC.

This sequence joins TRBV6-7 and TRBJ2-7, with TRBD2 as a possible D gene (5 bases). TRBV6-7 is an open reading frame, and its role is uncertain. Between the trimmed V and J ends, which lost 0 bases and 4 bases, there was a span of 16 bases. The CDR3 length is 16 residues. This CDR3 reads CASSYSNRGPIYEQYF. In nucleotides, the CDR3 is TGTGCCAGCAGTTACTCGAATCGAGGGCCTATTTACGAGCAGTACTTC.

The V gene is TRBV5-1, the J gene TRBJ1-6, with D perhaps TRBD1 (5 bases). Trimming cost V 0 bases and J 5 bases, with 9 bases left between them. Germline V gene data show CDR1 as SGHRS and CDR2 as YFSETQ. The CDR3 extends over 15 amino acids. The CDR3 DNA reads as TGCGCCAGCAGCTTGGGGGGCTCAAATAATTCACCCCTCCACTTT. Residues: CASSLGGSNNSPLHF.

The J gene is TRBJ1-6, the V gene TRBV18, with 8 bases that match TRBD1. Germline CDR1 reads KGHSH; CDR2 reads LQKENI. CDR3 length: 16 residues. V shed 1 base, J shed 7 bases, and the junction held 6 bases outside the gene matches. The CDR3 coding sequence is TGTGCCAGCTCACCACGAAGGGACAGGTCAAATTCACCCCTCCACTTT. Translation: CASSPRRDRSNSPLHF.

The chain is built from TRBV7-3 and TRBJ1-4, with D unresolved. The CDR3 extends over 13 amino acids. CDR1 and CDR2 (germline): SGHTA, FQGTGA. V shed 10 bases and J shed 6 bases, with 15 bases lying between them. The CDR3 loop is CATVFPGDEKLFF. As DNA, the CDR3 is TGTGCCACCGTGTTCCCCGGGGATGAAAAACTGTTTTTT.

The chain combines TRBV7-9 with TRBJ2-2, with TRBD1 matching 8 bases. The germline V gene has CDR1 SEHNR and CDR2 FQNEAQ (reference sequence). This CDR3 contains 16 residues. The V and J ends lost 2 bases and 3 bases, in that order; junction bases with no gene match: 5. CDR3 nucleotide sequence: TGTGCCAGCAGCTTACCAGGGGGCCTAGACACCGGGGAGCTGTTTTTT. Its translation is CASSLPGGLDTGELFF.

The genes are TRBV12-3 or TRBV12-4 and TRBJ1-5; TRBD1 matches 8 bases. The V segment lost 7 bases and the J segment 6 bases; nucleotides outside the gene matches: 5. CDR3 length equals 13 residues. CDR3 sequence: CASTQGAGQPQHF. The CDR3 coding sequence is TGTGCCAGCACCCAGGGGGCAGGTCAGCCCCAGCATTTT.